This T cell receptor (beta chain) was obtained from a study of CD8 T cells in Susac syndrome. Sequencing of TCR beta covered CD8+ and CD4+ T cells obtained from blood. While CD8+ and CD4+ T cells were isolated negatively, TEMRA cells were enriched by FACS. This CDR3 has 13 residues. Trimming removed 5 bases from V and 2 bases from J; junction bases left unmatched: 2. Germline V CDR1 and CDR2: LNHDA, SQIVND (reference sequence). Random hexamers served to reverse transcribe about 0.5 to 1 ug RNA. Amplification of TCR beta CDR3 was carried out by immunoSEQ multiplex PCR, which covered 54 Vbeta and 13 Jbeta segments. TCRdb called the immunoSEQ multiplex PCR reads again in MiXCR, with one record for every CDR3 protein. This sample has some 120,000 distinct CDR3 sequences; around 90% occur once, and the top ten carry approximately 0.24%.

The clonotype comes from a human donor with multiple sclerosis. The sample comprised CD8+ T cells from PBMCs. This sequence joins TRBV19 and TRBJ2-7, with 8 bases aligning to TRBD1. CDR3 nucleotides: TGTGCCAGTAGTGCGACAGGGGCCTACGAGCAGTACTTC. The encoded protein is CASSATGAYEQYF. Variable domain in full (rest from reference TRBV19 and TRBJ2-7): DGGITQSPKYLFRKEGQNVTLSCEQNLNHDAMYWYRQDPGQGLRLIYYSQIVNDFQKGDIAEGYSVSREKKESFPLTVTSAQKNPTAFYLCASSATGAYEQYFGPGTRLTVT.